Presented here are 13 T cell receptor beta chains from one specimen sequenced in a study of PD-1 blockade in classical Hodgkin lymphoma (dated by TCRdb to between 2020 and 2021). The library was produced with the immunoSEQ multiplex PCR assay. This immuneACCESS table, as held by TCRdb, lists in-frame sequences with V and J called but not all clones. Of the missing ones, under half trace to an unresolved V gene in checked studies; the others have no known cause. This sample holds some 95,000 clones; about nine tenths were observed only once. The top ten clones comprise around 2.7% of the sample. This specimen's time point label, per the study, means: cycle 4 day 1 (C4D1), after around six weeks of nivolumab. All trial patients had relapsed after autologous stem cell transplantation, with cohorts A, B and C differing in prior brentuximab vedotin exposure. This specimen consisted of peripheral blood mononuclear cells (PBMCs), obtained before the fourth cycle of nivolumab. The receptors were sampled from a human donor with classical Hodgkin lymphoma.

V gene TRBV4-3 combines with J gene TRBJ2-2; possibly TRBD1 for D (5 bases). Germline CDR1 and CDR2: LGHNA and YSLEER. V gave up 1 base and J gave up 5 bases, with 14 bases separating them. CDR3 size: 16 residues. The CDR3 sequence is CASSQVGQGRTGELFF. The CDR3 DNA follows: TGCGCCAGCAGCCAAGTCGGCCAGGGAAGGACCGGGGAGCTGTTTTTT.

The genes are TRBV27 and TRBJ1-1; weak D call: TRBD1 (6 bases). This CDR3 spans 13 amino acids. V was shortened by 2 bases and J by 8 bases, with 12 bases between the two germline ends. Germline CDR1 reads MNHEY; CDR2 reads SMNVEV (reference sequence). CDR3 protein: CASSLVRGGEAFF. CDR3 sequence (DNA): TGTGCCAGCAGTTTAGTAAGAGGGGGAGAAGCTTTCTTT.

The chain recombines TRBV7-9 with TRBJ1-2; a possible D gene is TRBD1 (6 bases). CDR3 length: 12 residues. Trimming removed 4 bases at V and 8 bases at J, with 11 bases between. Germline V gives CDR1 SEHNR, CDR2 FQNEAQ (reference sequence). The CDR3 loop reads CASSYDRPGYTF. The CDR3 coding sequence is TGTGCCAGCAGCTACGACAGGCCCGGCTACACCTTC.

The chain has TRBV19 and TRBJ1-4; no clear D gene. Trimming took off 5 bases at V and 5 bases at J, with 15 bases between the two ends. The length of the CDR3 is 15 residues. The germline CDR1 and CDR2 sequences are LNHDA and SQIVND (reference sequence). In nucleotides, the CDR3 is TGTGCCAGTAGTGGATACGGTTCTTCAAATGAAAAACTGTTTTTT. Translation: CASSGYGSSNEKLFF. The whole variable domain, filled in from reference TRBV19 and TRBJ1-4, reads DGGITQSPKYLFRKEGQNVTLSCEQNLNHDAMYWYRQDPGQGLRLIYYSQIVNDFQKGDIAEGYSVSREKKESFPLTVTSAQKNPTAFYLCASSGYGSSNEKLFFGSGTQLSVL.

This chain connects TRBV7-8 to TRBJ2-3; 14 bases align to TRBD2. Germline CDR1 is SGHVS and CDR2 is FQNEAQ. The CDR3 length is 17 residues. V shed 5 bases, J shed 3 bases, and the junction held 7 bases outside the gene matches. This chain's CDR3 is CASSPRLAGGQTDTQYF. The CDR3 DNA is TGTGCCAGCAGCCCCAGACTAGCGGGGGGGCAAACAGATACGCAGTATTTT.

This chain joins TRBV7-9 and TRBJ2-3; possibly TRBD1 or TRBD2 for D (6 bases each). Germline lookup yields CDR1 SEHNR and CDR2 FQNEAQ (reference sequence). The CDR3 runs 16 residues. The V end lost 4 bases, the J end lost 2 bases, and 16 bases lay between the germline ends. This CDR3 is CASSWGADSFTDTQYF. As DNA, the CDR3 is TGTGCCAGCAGCTGGGGGGCAGACTCCTTCACAGATACGCAGTATTTT.

This chain links TRBV9 with TRBJ1-5; D may be TRBD1 (6 bases). V was cut by 6 bases and J by 0 bases, with 22 bases left in between. This CDR3 is built from 18 residues. Germline V gene data show CDR1 as SGDLS and CDR2 as YYNGEE. The CDR3 sequence is CASIGSSAGGPSNQPQHF. The CDR3 bases are TGTGCCAGCATCGGTAGTTCTGCGGGGGGGCCTAGCAATCAGCCCCAGCATTTT.

V usage is TRBV19 and J usage is TRBJ1-2; 8 nucleotides line up with TRBD1. This CDR3 has 14 residues. V dropped 8 bases and J dropped 4; count of bases not matched to a gene: 9. The germline gives CDR1 LNHDA, CDR2 SQIVND (reference sequence). The CDR3, as DNA: TGTGCCAGTTCCGTGCAGGGGGCCCTCTATGGCTACACCTTC. This sequence encodes CASSVQGALYGYTF.

The chain carries TRBV15 and TRBJ2-7, with D possibly matching TRBD1 (5 bases). CDR3 size: 13 residues. Trimming left V 0 bases short and J 4 bases short, with 7 bases between. Germline-derived CDR1 and CDR2 are LNHNV and YYDKDF (reference sequence). In DNA form, the CDR3 reads TGTGCCACCAGCAGAGAGACAGTTTACGAGCAGTACTTC. Translated: CATSRETVYEQYF.

V usage is TRBV6-6 and J usage is TRBJ1-1, with D perhaps TRBD1 (5 bases). CDR3 length: 15 residues. Trimming took 7 bases from V and 3 from J, leaving 18 bases between them. Germline V lookup: CDR1 MNHNY, CDR2 SVGAGI (reference sequence). The CDR3 spells CASTYTQGGDTEAFF. Written as DNA, the CDR3 is TGTGCCAGCACCTACACCCAGGGAGGGGACACTGAAGCTTTCTTT.

The rearrangement uses TRBV2 and TRBJ2-7, with a tentative D call TRBD1 (6 bases). This CDR3 is 16 amino acids long. V was shortened by 5 bases and J by 4 bases, with 21 bases between the two germline ends. The germline V gene has CDR1 SNHLY and CDR2 FYNNEI. CDR3 in DNA: TGTGCCAGCAGTTGGGACAAGCAAGAGCCAAAATACGAGCAGTACTTC. Translation: CASSWDKQEPKYEQYF.

The gene calls are TRBV6-5 and TRBJ2-3; TRBD2 matches 11 bases. This CDR3 region has 14 residues. From germline, CDR1 is MNHEY and CDR2 SVGAGI. The V segment lost 6 bases and the J segment 4 bases; nucleotides outside the gene matches: 3. CDR3 nucleotide sequence: TGTGCCAGCAGACCGGGACTAGCGGCAGATACGCAGTATTTT. Translation gives CASRPGLAADTQYF.

The V call is TRBV6-5, the J call TRBJ1-3; D remains unclear. Per germline, CDR1 MNHEY and CDR2 SVGAGI. This CDR3 has 14 amino acids. Trimming cost V 5 bases and J 0 bases, with 8 bases left between them. The CDR3 protein is CASSLDNSGNTIYF. The CDR3 DNA reads TGTGCCAGCAGTCTCGACAACTCTGGAAACACCATATATTTT.